This T cell receptor beta chain was observed in a study of blood T cell repertoires in COVID-19. Study details: Spain, Italy and the United States supplied samples that represented acute and convalescent COVID-19. T cells, B-cell-depleted T cells, or PBMCs supplied cDNA or gDNA.

Methods used by the authors: Estimated nucleated cell counts came from reference gene primer amplification. Sequencing was performed with immunoSEQ multiplex PCR; in TCRdb, only in-frame clones are kept and a portion is missing. Clone size and V and J calls were adopted from that table, with D and trimming inferred from the DNA. The data contain fewer than 450,000 clones, more than 75% of them singletons. Seattle participants joined during active infection and were tracked over time. CDR1 SGHDT and CDR2 YYEEEE come from the germline V gene. J lost 1 base, V lost 0 bases, and 5 bases had no gene match. This CDR3 has 16 amino acids.

The sequencing input was peripheral blood. The clonotype originates from a woman aged 50 to 60 with COVID-19, enrolled during active disease. The chain joins TRBV5-6 to TRBJ1-1, with 8 bases that match TRBD1. Here the CDR3 DNA reads TGTGCCAGCAGCTTGGGCAGGGGGCTGGGGAACACTGAAGCTTTCTTT. This sequence encodes CASSLGRGLGNTEAFF.